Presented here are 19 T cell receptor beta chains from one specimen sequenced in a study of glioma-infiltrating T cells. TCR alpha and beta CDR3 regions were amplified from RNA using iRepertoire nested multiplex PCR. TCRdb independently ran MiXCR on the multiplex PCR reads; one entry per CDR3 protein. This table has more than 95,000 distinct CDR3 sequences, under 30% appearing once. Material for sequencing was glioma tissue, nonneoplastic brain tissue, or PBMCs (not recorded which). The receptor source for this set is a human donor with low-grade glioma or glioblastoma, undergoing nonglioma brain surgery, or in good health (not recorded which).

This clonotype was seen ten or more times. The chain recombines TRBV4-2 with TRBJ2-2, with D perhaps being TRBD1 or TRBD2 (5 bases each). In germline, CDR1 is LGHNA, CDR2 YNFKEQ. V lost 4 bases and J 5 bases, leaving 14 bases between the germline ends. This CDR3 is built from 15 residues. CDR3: CASSPGTAPTGELFF. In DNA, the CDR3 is TGTGCCAGCAGCCCGGGGACGGCCCCAACCGGGGAGCTGTTTTTT.

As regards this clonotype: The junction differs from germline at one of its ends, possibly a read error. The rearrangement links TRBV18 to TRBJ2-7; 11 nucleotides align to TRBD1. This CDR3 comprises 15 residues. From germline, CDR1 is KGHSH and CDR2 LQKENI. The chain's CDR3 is CASSPLPGQGGERYF. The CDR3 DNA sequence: TGTGCCAGCTCACCACTACCGGGACAGGGGGGCGAGCGGTACTTC. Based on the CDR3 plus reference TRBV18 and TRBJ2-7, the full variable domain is NAGVMQNPRHLVRRRGQEARLRCSPMKGHSHVYWYRQLPEEGLKFMVYLQKENIIDESGMPKERFSAEFPKEGPSILRIQQVVRGDSAAYFCASSPLPGQGGERYFGPGTRLTVT.

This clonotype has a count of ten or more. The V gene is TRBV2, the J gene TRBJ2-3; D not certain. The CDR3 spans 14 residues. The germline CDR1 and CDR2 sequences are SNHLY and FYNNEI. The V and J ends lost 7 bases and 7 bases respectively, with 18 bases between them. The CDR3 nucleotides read TGTGCCAGCAATAGAGATAGCCCCCCGTATACGCAGTATTTT. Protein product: CASNRDSPPYTQYF.

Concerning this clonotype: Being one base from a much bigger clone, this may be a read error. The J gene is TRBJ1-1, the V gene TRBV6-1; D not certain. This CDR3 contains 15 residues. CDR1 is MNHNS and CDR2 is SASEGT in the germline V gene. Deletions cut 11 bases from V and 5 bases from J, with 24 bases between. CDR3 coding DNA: TGTGCCTCCGTCCGCGCGGGGAAACGTGTGACTGAAGCTTTCTTT. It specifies CASVRAGKRVTEAFF.

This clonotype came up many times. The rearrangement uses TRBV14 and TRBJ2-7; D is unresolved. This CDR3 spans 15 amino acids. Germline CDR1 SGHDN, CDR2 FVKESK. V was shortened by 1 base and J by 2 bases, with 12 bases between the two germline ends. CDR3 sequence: CASSQVTRRAYEQYF. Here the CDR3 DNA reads TGTGCCAGCAGCCAAGTCACCCGGAGAGCCTACGAGCAGTACTTC.

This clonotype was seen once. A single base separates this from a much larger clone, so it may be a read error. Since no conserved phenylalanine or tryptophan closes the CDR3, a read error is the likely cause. CDR3 nucleotide sequence: TGTGCCACCAGCGTAGCGGGGGGCTTGAATGAGCAGTTCCTC. It is translated as CATSVAGGLNEQFL. J is TRBJ2-1 and V is TRBV15; TRBD2 matches 10 bases. The V and J ends lost 5 bases and 7 bases, in that order; junction bases with no gene match: 5. The CDR3 is made up of 14 amino acids. The germline CDR1 and CDR2 sequences are LNHNV and YYDKDF (reference sequence).

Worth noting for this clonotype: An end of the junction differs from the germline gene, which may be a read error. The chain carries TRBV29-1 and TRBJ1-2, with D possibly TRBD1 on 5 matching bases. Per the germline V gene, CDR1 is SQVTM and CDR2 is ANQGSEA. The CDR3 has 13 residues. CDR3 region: CSVELGTDNGYNF. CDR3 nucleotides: TGCAGCGTTGAACTGGGGACGGACAATGGCTACAACTTC.

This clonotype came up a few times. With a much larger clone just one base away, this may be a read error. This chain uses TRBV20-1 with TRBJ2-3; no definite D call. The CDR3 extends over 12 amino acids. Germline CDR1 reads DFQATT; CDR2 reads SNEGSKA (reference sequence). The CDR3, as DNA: TGCGGTGCTAGTTGGGCCACAGATACGCAGTATTTT. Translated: CGASWATDTQYF.

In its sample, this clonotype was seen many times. The CDR3: CASSEQTGYDEQFF. The DNA of the CDR3 is TGTGCCAGCAGTGAACAAACAGGGTACGATGAGCAGTTCTTC. The chain couples TRBV6-1 to TRBJ2-1, with a weak D call TRBD1 (6 bases). Trimming left V 2 bases short and J 8 bases short, with 13 bases between. The CDR3 length is 14 residues. CDR1 and CDR2 from the germline V gene are MNHNS and SASEGT.

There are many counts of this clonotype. The CDR3 DNA follows: TGTGCCAGCAGCTTCAGGGACAGTGTAACCTACGAGCAGTACTTC. As protein: CASSFRDSVTYEQYF. This chain links TRBV7-8 with TRBJ2-7; 7 bases are shared with TRBD1. V gave up 3 bases and J gave up 2 bases; unmatched junction bases: 7. CDR1 is SGHVS, CDR2 FQNEAQ, per germline. This CDR3 spans 15 amino acids. Full variable domain (missing parts from reference TRBV7-8 and TRBJ2-7): GAGVSQSPRYKVAKRGQDVALRCDPISGHVSLFWYQQALGQGPEFLTYFQNEAQLDKSGLPSDRFFAERPEGSVSTLKIQRTQQEDSAVYLCASSFRDSVTYEQYFGPGTRLTVT.

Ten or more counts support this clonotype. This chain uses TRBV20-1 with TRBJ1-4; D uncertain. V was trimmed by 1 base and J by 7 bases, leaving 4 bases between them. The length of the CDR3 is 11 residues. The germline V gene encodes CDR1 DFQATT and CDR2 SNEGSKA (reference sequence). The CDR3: CSARVLEKLFF. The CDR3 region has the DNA TGCAGTGCTAGAGTACTTGAAAAACTGTTTTTT.

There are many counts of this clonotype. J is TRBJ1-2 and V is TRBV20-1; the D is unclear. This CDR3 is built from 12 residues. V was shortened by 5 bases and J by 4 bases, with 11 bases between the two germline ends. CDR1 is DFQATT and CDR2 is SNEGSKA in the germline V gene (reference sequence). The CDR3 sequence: CSALHGSYGYTF. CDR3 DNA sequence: TGCAGTGCTCTCCACGGGTCCTATGGCTACACCTTC.

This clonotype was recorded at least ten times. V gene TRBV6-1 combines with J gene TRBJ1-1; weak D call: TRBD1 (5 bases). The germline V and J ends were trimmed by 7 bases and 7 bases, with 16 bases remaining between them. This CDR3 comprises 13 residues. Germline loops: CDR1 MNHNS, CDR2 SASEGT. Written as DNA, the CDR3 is TGTGCCAGCAAGAGAACCGGGACCTTTGAAGCTTTCTTT. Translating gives CASKRTGTFEAFF.

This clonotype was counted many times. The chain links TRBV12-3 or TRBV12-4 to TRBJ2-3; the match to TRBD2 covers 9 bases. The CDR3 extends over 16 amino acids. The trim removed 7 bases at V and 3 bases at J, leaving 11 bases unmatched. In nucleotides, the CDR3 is TGTGCCAGCAAAGATCAAGCGGGGGGCGATACAGATACGCAGTATTTT. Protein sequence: CASKDQAGGDTDTQYF.

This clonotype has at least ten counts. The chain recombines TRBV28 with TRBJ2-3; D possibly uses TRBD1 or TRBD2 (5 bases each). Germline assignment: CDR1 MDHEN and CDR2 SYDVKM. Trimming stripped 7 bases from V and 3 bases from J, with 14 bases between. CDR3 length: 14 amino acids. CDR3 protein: CASKGVGRTDTQYF. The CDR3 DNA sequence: TGTGCCAGCAAAGGGGTTGGGAGAACAGATACGCAGTATTTT.

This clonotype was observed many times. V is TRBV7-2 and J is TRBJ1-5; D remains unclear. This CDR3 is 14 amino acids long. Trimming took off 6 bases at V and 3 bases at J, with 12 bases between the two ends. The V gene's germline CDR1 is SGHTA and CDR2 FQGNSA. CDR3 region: CASRLDGFNQPQHF. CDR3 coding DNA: TGTGCCAGCAGGCTAGACGGATTCAATCAGCCCCAGCATTTT.

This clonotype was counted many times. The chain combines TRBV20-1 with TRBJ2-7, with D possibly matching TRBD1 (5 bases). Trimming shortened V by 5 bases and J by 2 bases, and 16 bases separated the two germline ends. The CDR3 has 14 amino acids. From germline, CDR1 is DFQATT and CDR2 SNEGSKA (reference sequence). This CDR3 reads CSASDRTTAYEQYF. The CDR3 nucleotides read TGCAGTGCTTCTGATAGGACAACGGCCTACGAGCAGTACTTC.

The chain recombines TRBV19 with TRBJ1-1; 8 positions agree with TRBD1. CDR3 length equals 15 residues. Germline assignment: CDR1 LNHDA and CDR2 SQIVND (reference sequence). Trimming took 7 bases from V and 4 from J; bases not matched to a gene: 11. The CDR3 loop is CASITIQGAVTEAFF. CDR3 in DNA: TGTGCCAGTATCACAATCCAGGGGGCGGTCACTGAAGCTTTCTTT.

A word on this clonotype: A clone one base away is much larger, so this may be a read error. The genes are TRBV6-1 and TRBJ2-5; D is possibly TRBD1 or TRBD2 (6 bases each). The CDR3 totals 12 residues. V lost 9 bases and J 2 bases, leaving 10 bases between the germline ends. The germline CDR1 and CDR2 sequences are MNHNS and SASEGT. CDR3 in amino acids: CARGGTQETQYF. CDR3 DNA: TGTGCCAGAGGGGGGACACAAGAGACCCAGTACTTC.